Presented here are 17 T cell receptor beta chains from one specimen sequenced in a study of shared clonotypes between healthy human individuals. Assay used: immunoSEQ multiplex PCR; TCRdb lists only in-frame clones, some missing. This table holds fewer than 600,000 clones, 75% to 85% found once. Material: PBMCs. The source of these receptors is a woman between 40 and 50 years old in good health. Some clones in this sample may be carry-over from other donors' samples.

The gene calls are TRBV11-3 and TRBJ1-2; D remains ambiguous. The CDR3 runs 12 residues. CDR1 and CDR2 from the germline V gene are SGHNT and YENEEA. Trimming shortened V by 7 bases and J by 4 bases, and 10 bases separated the two germline ends. The CDR3 loop reads CASTLDGYGYTF. The CDR3 DNA follows: TGTGCCAGCACTCTAGACGGCTATGGCTACACCTTC.

The chain uses TRBV11-3 and TRBJ2-1; D may be TRBD2 (6 bases). The CDR3 has 15 residues. With 0 bases removed from V and 9 bases from J, the gap between germline ends came to 15 bases. The V gene's germline CDR1 is SGHNT and CDR2 YENEEA. Here the CDR3 reads CASSLDPAEGREQFF. The DNA for the CDR3 is TGTGCCAGCAGCTTAGACCCGGCGGAGGGCCGTGAGCAGTTCTTC.

The V call is TRBV7-2, the J call TRBJ2-5; a weak D match, TRBD2 (6 bases). CDR3 length: 16 amino acids. Trimming removed 5 bases at V and 1 base at J, with 17 bases between. The germline V gene encodes CDR1 SGHTA and CDR2 FQGNSA. DNA of the CDR3: TGTGCCAGCAGCCCGGGACTTGGGGTTCTCCAAGAGACCCAGTACTTC. Protein: CASSPGLGVLQETQYF.

The chain has TRBV7-3 and TRBJ2-3; possibly TRBD2 for D (6 bases). Germline CDR1 is SGHTA and CDR2 is FQGTGA. This CDR3 contains 16 residues. V was trimmed by 5 bases and J by 0 bases, leaving 15 bases between them. The CDR3 nucleotides read TGTGCCAGCAGCCCCACCGGGAGCCCCAGCACAGATACGCAGTATTTT. This encodes CASSPTGSPSTDTQYF. The full variable domain, with the rest looked up from reference TRBV7-3 and TRBJ2-3, is GAGVSQTPSNKVTEKGKYVELRCDPISGHTALYWYRQSLGQGPEFLIYFQGTGAADDSGLPNDRFFAVRPEGSVSTLKIQRTERGDSAVYLCASSPTGSPSTDTQYFGPGTRLTVL.

The chain employs TRBV9 and TRBJ2-1; 8 nucleotides agree with TRBD1. CDR1 and CDR2 (germline): SGDLS, YYNGEE. Trimming took 3 bases from V and 8 from J; bases not matched to a gene: 13. The length of the CDR3 is 16 residues. CDR3 sequence (DNA): TGTGCCAGCAGCGCCCCTCTTAGGACAGGGCAAGATGAGCAGTTCTTC. Translating gives CASSAPLRTGQDEQFF.

This chain links TRBV27 with TRBJ2-7; TRBD2 aligns across 14 bases. The CDR3 is 17 residues long. With 6 bases clipped from V and 3 bases from J, the junction kept 10 bases outside the gene matches. Per the germline V gene, CDR1 is MNHEY and CDR2 is SMNVEV (reference sequence). CDR3 region: CASSPGTSGSLGYEQYF. The CDR3 region has the DNA TGTGCCAGCAGCCCCGGGACTAGCGGGAGTTTAGGCTACGAGCAGTACTTC.

As regards this clone: This sample also contains other DNA sequences that code for the same CDR3. The chain has TRBV28 and TRBJ2-7; D is perhaps TRBD1 or TRBD2 (5 bases each). Trimming took 4 bases from V and 4 from J, leaving 8 bases between them. Germline V lookup: CDR1 MDHEN, CDR2 SYDVKM. There are 12 residues in the CDR3. CDR3 bases: TGTGCCAGCAGTTCCGGGACGTACGAGCAGTACTTC. It is translated as CASSSGTYEQYF.

In this sample, this clone turned up once. The V call is TRBV5-8, the J call TRBJ1-6; D ambiguous. CDR1 and CDR2 (germline): SGHTS, YDEGEE. The CDR3 spans 13 residues. V was trimmed by 3 bases and J by 14 bases, leaving 15 bases between them. The CDR3 bases are TGTGCCAGCAGCTGGAGATCCGCAAGGGCCCTCCACTTT. As protein: CASSWRSARALHF. Filled out from reference TRBV5-8 and TRBJ1-6, the complete variable domain reads EAGVTQSPTHLIKTRGQQATLRCSPISGHTSVYWYQQALGLGLQFLLWYDEGEERNRGNFPPRFSGRQFPNYSSELNVNALELEDSALYLCASSWRSARALHFGNGTRLTVT.

The CDR3 region is CASSLGPRGQAETQYF. The CDR3 DNA reads as TGTGCCAGCAGCCTAGGTCCCCGGGGGCAGGCTGAGACCCAGTACTTC. The chain uses TRBV7-9 and TRBJ2-5; TRBD1 or TRBD2 may be the D gene (6 bases each). V shed 5 bases and J shed 5 bases, with 21 bases lying between them. This CDR3 is built from 16 residues. Germline V lookup: CDR1 SEHNR, CDR2 FQNEAQ (reference sequence). The full variable domain, rest sourced from reference TRBV7-9 and TRBJ2-5, is DTGVSQNPRHKITKRGQNVTFRCDPISEHNRLYWYRQTLGQGPEFLTYFQNEAQLEKSRLLSDRFSAERPKGSFSTLEIQRTEQGDSAMYLCASSLGPRGQAETQYFGPGTRLLVL.

This clone was seen many times. J is TRBJ1-4 and V is TRBV6-5; D gene ambiguous. This CDR3 is built from 13 residues. V was shortened by 6 bases and J by 8 bases, with 13 bases between the two germline ends. Germline CDR1 and CDR2: MNHEY and SVGAGI. CDR3 sequence: CASSPQTAEKLFF. CDR3 sequence (DNA): TGTGCCAGCAGCCCCCAGACGGCCGAAAAACTGTTTTTT.

The chain is built from TRBV7-7 and TRBJ2-3, with TRBD2 matching over 7 bases. Looked up from germline, CDR1 is SSHAT and CDR2 is FNYEAQ (reference sequence). V was clipped by 5 bases and J by 2 bases; unmatched bases: 4. CDR3 size: 14 residues. CDR3: CASSLSGVTDTQYF. Here the CDR3 DNA reads TGTGCCAGCAGCCTGAGCGGGGTCACAGATACGCAGTATTTT. Full variable domain (outside the CDR3, taken from reference TRBV7-7 and TRBJ2-3): GAGVSQSPRYKVTKRGQDVTLRCDPISSHATLYWYQQALGQGPEFLTYFNYEAQPDKSGLPSDRFSAERPEGSISTLTIQRTEQRDSAMYRCASSLSGVTDTQYFGPGTRLTVL.

This clone showed up many times. The V call is TRBV5-1, the J call TRBJ2-7, with D perhaps TRBD1 or TRBD2 (5 bases each). Between the trimmed V and J ends, which lost 1 base and 2 bases, there was a span of 13 bases. This CDR3 is 15 amino acids long. CDR1 is SGHRS and CDR2 is YFSETQ in the germline V gene. CDR3 residues: CASSLNAGSPYEQYF. The CDR3 DNA sequence: TGCGCCAGCAGCTTGAATGCAGGGAGTCCCTACGAGCAGTACTTC.

In its sample, this clone was seen a few times. This chain connects TRBV28 to TRBJ2-1; 7 bases are shared with TRBD2. Germline lookup yields CDR1 MDHEN and CDR2 SYDVKM. After removal of 5 bases from V and 0 bases from J, the junction contained 7 bases not matched to a gene. The CDR3 length is 16 residues. The CDR3 nucleotides read TGTGCCAGCAGTCTACTAGCGAAGGGCTCCTACAATGAGCAGTTCTTC. Translating it yields CASSLLAKGSYNEQFF. Variable domain in full (rest from reference TRBV28 and TRBJ2-1): DVKVTQSSRYLVKRTGEKVFLECVQDMDHENMFWYRQDPGLGLRLIYFSYDVKMKEKGDIPEGYSVSREKKERFSLILESASTNQTSMYLCASSLLAKGSYNEQFFGPGTRLTVL.

A note on this clone: Other DNA sequences in the sample encode the same CDR3. The rearrangement uses TRBV28 and TRBJ2-7, with D possibly matching TRBD1 (6 bases). CDR1 is MDHEN and CDR2 is SYDVKM in the germline V gene. The CDR3 consists of 14 residues. Deletions cut 4 bases from V and 3 bases from J, with 13 bases between. DNA for the CDR3: TGTGCCAGCAGTTCCTTCGGACAGTTCTACGAGCAGTACTTC. This codes for CASSSFGQFYEQYF. The full variable domain, rest sourced from reference TRBV28 and TRBJ2-7, is DVKVTQSSRYLVKRTGEKVFLECVQDMDHENMFWYRQDPGLGLRLIYFSYDVKMKEKGDIPEGYSVSREKKERFSLILESASTNQTSMYLCASSSFGQFYEQYFGPGTRLTVT.

The gene calls are TRBV28 and TRBJ1-1; 7 bases are shared with TRBD1. This CDR3 is 14 amino acids long. Germline V gene lookup returns CDR1 MDHEN and CDR2 SYDVKM. After removal of 6 bases from V and 6 bases from J, the junction contained 10 bases not matched to a gene. For the CDR3, the DNA is TGTGCCAGCAGCCTGACAGGGCCCGGGGCTGAAGCTTTCTTT. Encoded protein: CASSLTGPGAEAFF.

The gene calls are TRBV11-2 and TRBJ2-3; TRBD2 aligns across 14 bases. This CDR3 region has 17 residues. CDR1 SGHAT and CDR2 FQNNGV come from the germline V gene. The trim removed 5 bases at V and 4 bases at J, leaving 8 bases unmatched. CDR3 nucleotides: TGTGCCAGCAGCCCACGGACTAGCGGGAGGTTTCCAGATACGCAGTATTTT. Encoded protein: CASSPRTSGRFPDTQYF.

The table lists this clone with a few counts. The chain joins TRBV29-1 to TRBJ1-1, with 7 bases lining up with TRBD1. J lost 1 base, V lost 4 bases, and 3 bases had no gene match. The CDR3 spans 13 residues. CDR1 is SQVTM and CDR2 is ANQGSEA in the germline V gene. The CDR3 DNA is TGCAGCGTTGCCAGGGGGGGGAACACTGAAGCTTTCTTT. Translated: CSVARGGNTEAFF.